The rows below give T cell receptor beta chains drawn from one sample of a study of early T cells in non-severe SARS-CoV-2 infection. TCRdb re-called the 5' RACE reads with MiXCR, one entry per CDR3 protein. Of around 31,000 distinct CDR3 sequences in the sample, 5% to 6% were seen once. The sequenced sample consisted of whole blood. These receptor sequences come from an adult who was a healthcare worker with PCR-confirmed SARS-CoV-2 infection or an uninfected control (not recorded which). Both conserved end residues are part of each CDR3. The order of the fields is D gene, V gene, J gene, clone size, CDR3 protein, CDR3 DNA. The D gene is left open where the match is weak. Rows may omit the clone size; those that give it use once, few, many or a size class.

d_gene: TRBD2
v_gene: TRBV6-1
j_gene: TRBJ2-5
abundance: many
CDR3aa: CASTGLAGVNQETQYF
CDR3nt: TGTGCCAGCACGGGACTAGCGGGAGTAAACCAAGAGACCCAGTACTTC

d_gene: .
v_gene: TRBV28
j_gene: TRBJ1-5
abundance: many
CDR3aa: CASSLQQQPQHF
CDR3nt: TGTGCCAGCAGTTTACAGCAACAGCCCCAGCATTTT

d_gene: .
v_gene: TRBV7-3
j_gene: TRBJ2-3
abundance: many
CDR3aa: CASSLDTDTQYF
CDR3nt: TGTGCCAGCAGCCTTGACACAGATACGCAGTATTTT

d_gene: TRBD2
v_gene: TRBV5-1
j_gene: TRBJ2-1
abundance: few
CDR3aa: CASSLASGLNNEQFF
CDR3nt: TGCGCCAGCAGCTTGGCTAGCGGCCTGAACAATGAGCAGTTCTTC

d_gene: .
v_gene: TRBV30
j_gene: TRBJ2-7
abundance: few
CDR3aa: CAWSVRRSYEQYF
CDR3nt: TGTGCCTGGAGTGTACGCCGCTCCTACGAGCAGTACTTC

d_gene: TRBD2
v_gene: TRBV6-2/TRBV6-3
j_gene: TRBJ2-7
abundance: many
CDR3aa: CASSYSSGSFYEQYF
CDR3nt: TGTGCCAGCAGTTACAGTAGCGGGTCTTTCTACGAGCAGTACTTC

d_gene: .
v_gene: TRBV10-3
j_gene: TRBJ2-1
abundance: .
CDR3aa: CAISGPGPTNEQFF
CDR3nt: TGTGCCATCAGTGGGCCGGGCCCCACCAATGAGCAGTTCTTC

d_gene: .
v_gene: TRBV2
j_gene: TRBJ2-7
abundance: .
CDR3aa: CASGITENEQYF
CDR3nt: TGTGCCAGCGGGATAACAGAGAACGAGCAGTACTTC

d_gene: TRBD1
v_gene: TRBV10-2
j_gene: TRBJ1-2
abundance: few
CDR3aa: CASRRTGAHNYGYTF
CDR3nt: TGCGCCAGCAGACGCACAGGGGCCCATAACTATGGCTACACCTTC

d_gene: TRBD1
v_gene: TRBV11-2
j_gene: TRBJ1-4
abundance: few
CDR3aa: CASSFPGTVNEKLFF
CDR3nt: TGTGCCAGCAGCTTCCCCGGGACAGTCAATGAAAAACTGTTTTTT

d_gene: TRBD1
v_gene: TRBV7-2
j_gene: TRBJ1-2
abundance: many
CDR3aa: CASRSGQGTEGYTF
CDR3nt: TGTGCCAGTCGTAGCGGACAGGGGACTGAGGGCTACACCTTC

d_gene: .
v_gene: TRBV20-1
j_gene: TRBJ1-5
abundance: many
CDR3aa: CSARGTDLNQPQHF
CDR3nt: TGCAGTGCTAGAGGGACAGACCTCAATCAGCCCCAGCATTTT

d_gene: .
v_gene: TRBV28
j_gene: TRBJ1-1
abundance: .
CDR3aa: CASSSVGGRRANTEAFF
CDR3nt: TGTGCCAGCAGTTCCGTAGGCGGTCGCAGGGCAAACACTGAAGCTTTCTTT

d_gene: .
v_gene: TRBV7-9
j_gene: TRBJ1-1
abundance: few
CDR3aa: CASSLWGAEAFF
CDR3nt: TGTGCCAGCAGCTTGTGGGGGGCTGAAGCTTTCTTT

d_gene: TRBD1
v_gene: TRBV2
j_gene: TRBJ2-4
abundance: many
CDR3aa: CASTSTPGTGIAKNIQYF
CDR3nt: TGTGCCAGCACCTCTACACCCGGGACAGGCATAGCCAAAAACATTCAGTACTTC

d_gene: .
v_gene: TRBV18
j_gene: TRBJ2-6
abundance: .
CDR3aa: CASSLKTLSGANVLTF
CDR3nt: TGTGCCAGCTCACTAAAGACACTCTCTGGGGCCAACGTCCTGACTTTC

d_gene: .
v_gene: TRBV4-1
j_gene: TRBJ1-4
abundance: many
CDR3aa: CASSQEGRAEKLFF
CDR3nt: TGCGCCAGCAGCCAAGAAGGCAGGGCTGAAAAACTGTTTTTT

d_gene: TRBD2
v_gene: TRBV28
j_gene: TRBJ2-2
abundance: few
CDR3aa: CASSREAGGPYTGELFF
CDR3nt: TGTGCCAGCAGCCGTGAGGCGGGAGGGCCTTACACCGGGGAGCTGTTTTTT

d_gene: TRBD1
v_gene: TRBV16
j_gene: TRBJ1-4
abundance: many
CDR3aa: CASSQGTVEKLFF
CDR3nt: TGTGCCAGCAGCCAAGGGACAGTCGAAAAACTGTTTTTT

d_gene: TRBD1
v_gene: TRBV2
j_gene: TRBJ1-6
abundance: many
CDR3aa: CASSEAQGTGRSPLHF
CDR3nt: TGTGCCAGCAGTGAAGCACAAGGGACAGGACGCTCACCCCTCCACTTT

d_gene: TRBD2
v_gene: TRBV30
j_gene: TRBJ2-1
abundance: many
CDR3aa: CAWSPPRTSGDNEQFF
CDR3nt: TGTGCCTGGAGTCCCCCGCGGACTAGCGGGGACAATGAGCAGTTCTTC

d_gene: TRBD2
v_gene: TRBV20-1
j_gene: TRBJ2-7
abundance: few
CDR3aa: CSARSLAGDGYEQYF
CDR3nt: TGCAGTGCTAGATCCCTAGCGGGAGATGGCTACGAGCAGTACTTC

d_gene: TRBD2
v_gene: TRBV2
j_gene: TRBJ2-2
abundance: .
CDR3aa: CASSEGTRRVGELFF
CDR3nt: TGTGCCAGCAGTGAAGGGACTAGGAGGGTCGGGGAGCTGTTTTTT

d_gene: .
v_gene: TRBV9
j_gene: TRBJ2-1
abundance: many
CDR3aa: CASSVVPLGNEQFF
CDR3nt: TGTGCCAGCAGCGTAGTTCCCTTGGGCAATGAGCAGTTCTTC

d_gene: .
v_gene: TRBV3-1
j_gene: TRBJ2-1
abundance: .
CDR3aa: CASSQETEGRSQFF
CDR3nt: TGTGCCAGCAGCCAAGAAACCGAGGGCAGGTCGCAGTTCTTC

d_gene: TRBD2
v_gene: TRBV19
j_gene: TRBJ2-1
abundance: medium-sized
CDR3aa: CASSIDLASGSYNEQFF
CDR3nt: TGTGCCAGTAGTATAGATCTGGCTAGCGGAAGCTACAATGAGCAGTTCTTC

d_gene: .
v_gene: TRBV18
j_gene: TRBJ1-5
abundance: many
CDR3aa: CASSPGTTNQPQHF
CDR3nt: TGTGCCAGCTCACCAGGGACAACAAATCAGCCCCAGCATTTT

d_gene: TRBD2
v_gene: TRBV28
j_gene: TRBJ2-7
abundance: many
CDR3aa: CASSPSGAVSYEQYF
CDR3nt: TGTGCCAGCAGTCCAAGCGGGGCGGTAAGCTACGAGCAGTACTTC

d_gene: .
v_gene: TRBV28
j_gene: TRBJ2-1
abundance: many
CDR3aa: CASITRDSRRRQFF
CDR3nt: TGTGCCAGCATAACCAGGGACTCACGAAGGAGGCAGTTCTTC

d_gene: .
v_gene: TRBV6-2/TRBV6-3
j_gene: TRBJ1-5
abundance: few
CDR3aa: CASSYGRAISGNQPQHF
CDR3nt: TGTGCCAGCAGTTACGGGAGAGCAATCTCAGGCAATCAGCCCCAGCATTTT

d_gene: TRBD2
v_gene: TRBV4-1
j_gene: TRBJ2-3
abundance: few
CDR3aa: CASSQEALAGADTQYF
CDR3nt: TGCGCCAGCAGCCAAGAAGCACTAGCGGGAGCAGATACGCAGTATTTT

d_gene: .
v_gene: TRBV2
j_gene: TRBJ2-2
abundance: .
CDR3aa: CASSPQGNTGELFF
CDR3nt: TGTGCCAGCAGTCCACAGGGAAACACCGGGGAGCTGTTTTTT

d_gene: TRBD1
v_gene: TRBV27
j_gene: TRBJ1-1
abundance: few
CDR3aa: CASSSTGETTEAFF
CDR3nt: TGTGCCAGCAGTTCCACAGGGGAGACCACTGAAGCTTTCTTT

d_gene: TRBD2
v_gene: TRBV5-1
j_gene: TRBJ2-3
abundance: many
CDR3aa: CASSLEGTSEFRTQYF
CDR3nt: TGCGCCAGCAGCTTGGAAGGGACTAGCGAGTTTCGGACGCAGTATTTT

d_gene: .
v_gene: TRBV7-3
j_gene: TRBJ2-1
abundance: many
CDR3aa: CASSLTPRASLGNEQFF
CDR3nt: TGTGCCAGCAGCTTAACCCCCAGGGCTAGTTTAGGCAATGAGCAGTTCTTC